Following are 27 T cell receptor beta chains from one sample sequenced in a study of T cells in women clearing cervical HPV infection. Method: immunoSEQ multiplex PCR; TCRdb's copy keeps in-frame clones and lacks some. The repertoire table contains about 41,000 clones. Material: blood buffy coat. Every receptor here comes from a woman between 18 and 75 years old with a cervical HPV16 infection that either progressed to CIN3+ or cleared (not recorded which).

The CDR3 is CASSFTNGHATEAFF. Incomplete CDR3 DNA: TGTGCCAGCAGCTTTACTAACGGTCACGCAACTGAA. This sequence joins TRBV7-3 and TRBJ1-1, with D unresolved. From the germline J gene comes the end of the CDR3, since the read stops 3 residues before it. CDR1 SGHTA and CDR2 FQGTGA come from the germline V gene. The V gene lost 3 bases and the J gene lost 5 bases, with 16 bases spanning the gap. The length of the CDR3 is 15 residues.

About this clone itself: The read comes to an end 3 residues before the CDR3 does, leaving the germline J gene to fill in the end. The chain is built from TRBV7-7 and TRBJ1-4; D perhaps matches TRBD1 (5 bases). There are 13 residues in the CDR3. The V gene's germline CDR1 is SSHAT and CDR2 FNYEAQ (reference sequence). V lost 9 bases, J lost 7 bases, and 15 bases lay in between. The CDR3 protein is CASQRAQGEKLFF. The CDR3 DNA, read in part, is TGTGCCAGTCAAAGGGCGCAGGGTGAAAAA.

The sequenced CDR3 bases are TGCAGCGTTGAAGACCCCAGGGGGTCCTACGAG. Translation: CSVEDPRGSYE. The entire CDR3 reads CSVEDPRGSYEQYF. The V and J genes are TRBV29-1 and TRBJ2-7, with 7 bases matching TRBD1. The CDR3 extends 3 residues past the end of the read, so its final part is completed from the germline J gene. Trimming took 0 bases from V and 1 from J; bases not matched to a gene: 3. Germline-derived CDR1 and CDR2 are SQVTM and ANQGSEA. The CDR3 is 14 amino acids.

Worth noting for this clone: The read finishes 3 residues shy of the CDR3 end, and the germline J gene is used to complete it. The V and J genes are TRBV2 and TRBJ2-1; 8 bases agree with TRBD2. The CDR3 loop spans 13 amino acids. Germline V CDR1 and CDR2: SNHLY, FYNNEI. J lost 7 bases, V lost 7 bases, and 6 bases had no gene match. The CDR3 region is CASKASGYNEQFF. The DNA read from the CDR3 is TGTGCCAGCAAGGCTAGCGGGTATAATGAG.

Concerning this clone itself: The read comes to an end 3 residues before the CDR3 does, leaving the germline J gene to fill in the end. The chain links TRBV5-1 to TRBJ2-7, with D perhaps TRBD1 or TRBD2 (5 bases each). Germline CDR1 SGHRS, CDR2 YFSETQ. The CDR3 extends over 13 amino acids. V gave up 3 bases and J gave up 3 bases, with 10 bases separating them. CDR3: CASSWERGYEQYF. Partial CDR3 DNA: TGCGCCAGCAGCTGGGAGAGGGGCTACGAG. The full variable domain, its missing parts supplied by reference TRBV5-1 and TRBJ2-7, is KAGVTQTPRYLIKTRGQQVTLSCSPISGHRSVSWYQQTPGQGLQFLFEYFSETQRNKGNFPGRFSGRQFSNSRSEMNVSTLELGDSALYLCASSWERGYEQYFGPGTRLTVT.

Note on this clone: With the read ending 3 residues before the CDR3 end, the germline J gene is used to fill in that end. The J gene is TRBJ2-5, the V gene TRBV20-1; TRBD2 is a possible D gene (7 bases). This CDR3 contains 18 residues. V lost 5 bases and J 4 bases, leaving 29 bases between the germline ends. Germline-derived CDR1 and CDR2 are DFQATT and SNEGSKA (reference sequence). The DNA read from the CDR3 is TGCAGTGCTCCCCCCCAGGGGCCGCTAGCGGCTATCCGAGAGACC. Translation gives CSAPPQGPLAAIRET. The complete CDR3 reads CSAPPQGPLAAIRETQYF.

On this clone itself: The read ends 3 residues before the CDR3 terminus; that terminus is restored from the germline J gene. This chain connects TRBV18 to TRBJ1-1, with a possible D match to TRBD1 (5 bases). Per germline, CDR1 KGHSH and CDR2 LQKENI. There are 15 residues in the CDR3. V was trimmed by 0 bases and J by 1 base, leaving 9 bases between them. CDR3 bases read: TGTGCCAGCTCACCACCTGGGGCCCAGAACACTGAA. Amino acid sequence: CASSPPGAQNTE. The full CDR3 sequence reads CASSPPGAQNTEAFF. Based on the CDR3 plus reference TRBV18 and TRBJ1-1, the full variable domain is NAGVMQNPRHLVRRRGQEARLRCSPMKGHSHVYWYRQLPEEGLKFMVYLQKENIIDESGMPKERFSAEFPKEGPSILRIQQVVRGDSAAYFCASSPPGAQNTEAFFGQGTRLTVV.

With regard to this clone: The missing CDR3 end, 3 residues past where the read stops, is filled in from the germline J gene. The gene calls are TRBV5-1 and TRBJ2-3; 8 positions agree with TRBD1. Trimming cost V 0 bases and J 0 bases; bases outside gene matches: 3. This CDR3 comprises 16 residues. Germline V gene lookup returns CDR1 SGHRS and CDR2 YFSETQ. The covered CDR3 bases are TGCGCCAGCAGCTTGGCTTGGACAGGGAGCACAGATACG. Protein sequence: CASSLAWTGSTDT. The whole CDR3 protein is CASSLAWTGSTDTQYF.

Remarks on this clone: The read ends 3 residues before the CDR3 terminus; that terminus is restored from the germline J gene. The gene calls are TRBV18 and TRBJ1-1; the D gene is possibly TRBD1 (5 bases). The CDR3 consists of 13 residues. Trimming took 9 bases from V and 1 from J, leaving 12 bases between them. The germline CDR1 and CDR2 sequences are KGHSH and LQKENI. CDR3 in amino acids: CASLDSKNTEAFF. The CDR3 bases that were read are TGTGCCAGTCTCGACAGTAAGAACACTGAA.

The CDR3: CSAREHRGNYGYTF. The CDR3 bases that were read are TGCAGTGCTAGAGAGCACAGGGGAAACTATGGC. The chain carries TRBV20-1 and TRBJ1-2, with 7 bases lining up with TRBD1. The sequence runs out 3 residues before the end of the CDR3; the remainder is reconstructed from the germline J gene. The germline CDR1 and CDR2 sequences are DFQATT and SNEGSKA (reference sequence). After removal of 0 bases from V and 2 bases from J, the junction contained 3 bases not matched to a gene. This CDR3 contains 14 residues.

A remark on this clone: The CDR3 end lies 3 residues beyond the end of the read and is filled in from the germline J gene. V usage is TRBV4-1 and J usage is TRBJ1-3; D is unresolved. Germline CDR1 and CDR2: MGHRA and YSYEKL. V lost 0 bases and J lost 4, with 10 bases in between. The CDR3 runs to 15 residues. CDR3 sequence: CASSQDPGAGNTIYF. The covered CDR3 bases are TGCGCCAGCAGCCAAGACCCGGGTGCGGGAAACACC.

On this clone: The CDR3 extends 3 residues past the end of the read, so its final part is completed from the germline J gene. The genes are TRBV19 and TRBJ2-5, with 8 bases that match TRBD1. J was trimmed by 3 bases and V by 4 bases; bases with no gene match: 7. CDR1 and CDR2 (germline): LNHDA, SQIVND (reference sequence). The CDR3 has 15 residues. Incomplete CDR3 DNA: TGTGCCAGTAGTACCTTGGACAGGGTAAAAGAGACC. It yields the protein CASSTLDRVKET. Given in full, the CDR3 is CASSTLDRVKETQYF.

The CDR3 here is CASGQPDGYTF. The DNA read from the CDR3 is TGTGCCAGCGGACAGCCGGATGGC. V gene TRBV19 combines with J gene TRBJ1-2; D is possibly TRBD1 (6 bases). The CDR3 end lies 3 residues beyond the end of the read and is filled in from the germline J gene. CDR3 length: 11 residues. CDR1 is LNHDA, CDR2 SQIVND, per germline (reference sequence). With 9 bases removed from V and 6 bases from J, the gap between germline ends came to 11 bases. Full variable domain (rest looked up from reference TRBV19 and TRBJ1-2): DGGITQSPKYLFRKEGQNVTLSCEQNLNHDAMYWYRQDPGQGLRLIYYSQIVNDFQKGDIAEGYSVSREKKESFPLTVTSAQKNPTAFYLCASGQPDGYTFGSGTRLTVV.

The sequenced CDR3 bases are TGTGCCAGTGGGCAGGGAGGGACTGAA. Protein: CASGQGGTE. Given in full, the CDR3 is CASGQGGTEAFF. V usage is TRBV19 and J usage is TRBJ1-1, with D tentatively TRBD1 (5 bases). The CDR3 end is not reached by the read, which stops 3 residues before it; the germline J gene fills it in. Per the germline V gene, CDR1 is LNHDA and CDR2 is SQIVND (reference sequence). V lost 8 bases, J lost 5 bases, and 12 bases lay in between. CDR3 size: 12 residues.

The CDR3 loop reads CASSFRWATEAFF. The CDR3 DNA, read in part, is TGCGCCAGCAGCTTTAGATGGGCCACTGAA. This sequence joins TRBV5-1 and TRBJ1-1; D is ambiguous. The CDR3 is cut off 3 residues early in the read; its end comes from the germline J gene. V was clipped by 2 bases and J by 4 bases, with 9 bases between them. Germline V gene lookup returns CDR1 SGHRS and CDR2 YFSETQ. This CDR3 is built from 13 residues.

Concerning this clone: The read gets to within 3 residues of the CDR3 end, and the germline J gene fills in the rest. The chain uses TRBV11-3 and TRBJ2-1; 8 nucleotides align to TRBD2. CDR3 length: 15 amino acids. Germline V gene sequence: CDR1 SGHNT, CDR2 YENEEA. J was trimmed by 4 bases and V by 2 bases; bases with no gene match: 4. The covered CDR3 bases are TGTGCCAGCAGCTTACGGGCGGGGGGTTACAATGAG. This translates into CASSLRAGGYNE. The entire CDR3 sequence reads CASSLRAGGYNEQFF.

With respect to this clone: The read terminates 3 residues before the CDR3 end, so the remaining end is supplied by the germline J gene. The chain is built from TRBV19 and TRBJ2-2; perhaps TRBD2 as D (6 bases). This CDR3 spans 14 amino acids. Germline V gives CDR1 LNHDA, CDR2 SQIVND (reference sequence). Between the trimmed V and J ends, which lost 6 bases and 4 bases, there was a span of 12 bases. The covered CDR3 bases are TGTGCCAGTAGCCGGGACTTAGTCACCGGGGAG. It codes for CASSRDLVTGE. The full-length CDR3 reads as CASSRDLVTGELFF.

In the case of this clone: The read gets to within 3 residues of the CDR3 end, and the germline J gene fills in the rest. The chain couples TRBV23-1 to TRBJ2-2; TRBD1 is a possible D gene (6 bases). TRBV23-1 is known as an ORF, though its function is uncertain. V lost 2 bases, J lost 6 bases, and 16 bases lay in between. This CDR3 region has 16 residues. The CDR3 region is CASSQNPGHLPGELFF. Partial CDR3 DNA: TGCGCCAGCAGTCAAAACCCGGGACATCTTCCCGGGGAG.

A note on this clone: The read halts 3 residues ahead of the CDR3 end, with the missing end drawn from the germline J gene. The chain recombines TRBV7-3 with TRBJ1-2; no definite D call. Trimming removed 1 base from V and 0 bases from J, with 9 bases in between. Germline V gene sequence: CDR1 SGHTA, CDR2 FQGTGA. CDR3 length: 15 amino acids. The sequenced part of the CDR3 DNA is TGTGCCAGCAGCTTAAACGAGGGCTCTAACTATGGC. Encoded protein: CASSLNEGSNYG. The CDR3 in full is CASSLNEGSNYGYTF.

Remarks on this clone: The CDR3 end falls 3 residues outside the read, so it is completed with the germline J gene. The J gene is TRBJ1-5, the V gene TRBV19; tentatively, D is TRBD1 (5 bases). This CDR3 is built from 14 residues. The ends were cut back, 5 bases at V and 9 bases at J, with 17 bases in the middle. Germline CDR1 and CDR2: LNHDA and SQIVND (reference sequence). The CDR3 loop is CASSPAGRGVPQHF. The CDR3 bases that were read are TGTGCCAGTAGTCCGGCGGGGCGGGGTGTGCCC. The full variable domain, with the rest looked up from reference TRBV19 and TRBJ1-5, is DGGITQSPKYLFRKEGQNVTLSCEQNLNHDAMYWYRQDPGQGLRLIYYSQIVNDFQKGDIAEGYSVSREKKESFPLTVTSAQKNPTAFYLCASSPAGRGVPQHFGDGTRLSIL.

About this clone itself: Sequencing ends 3 residues short of the CDR3 end; the germline J gene provides the rest. The gene calls are TRBV14 and TRBJ2-5; 11 positions match TRBD2. The CDR3 is 15 residues long. Germline lookup yields CDR1 SGHDN and CDR2 FVKESK. Unmatched junction bases numbered 1, after V lost 4 bases and J lost 0 bases. Incomplete CDR3 DNA: TGTGCCAGCAGCCGACTAGCGGGAAACCAAGAGACC. Its translation is CASSRLAGNQET. The entire CDR3 is CASSRLAGNQETQYF.

About this clone: The CDR3 is cut off 3 residues early in the read; its end comes from the germline J gene. This chain uses TRBV2 with TRBJ1-5; a possible D gene is TRBD1 (6 bases). The V gene's germline CDR1 is SNHLY and CDR2 FYNNEI. Trimming left V 2 bases short and J 2 bases short, with 10 bases between. The CDR3 has 15 residues. CDR3 protein: CASSENRQGNQPQHF. The CDR3 DNA, read in part, is TGTGCCAGCAGTGAAAATAGACAGGGCAATCAGCCC.

Worth noting for this clone: The CDR3 end falls 3 residues outside the read, so it is completed with the germline J gene. V gene TRBV24-1 combines with J gene TRBJ2-3; TRBD2 matches 13 bases. The CDR3 has 19 amino acids. Germline CDR1 is KGHDR and CDR2 is SFDVKD. V shed 5 bases and J 2 bases; nucleotides not matched to a gene: 12. This chain's CDR3 is CATSGGRTSGGEHTDTQYF. The sequenced CDR3 bases are TGTGCCACCAGTGGTGGGCGGACTAGCGGGGGTGAACACACAGATACG.

With regard to this clone: Read sequence stops 3 residues before the CDR3 end, and the germline J gene provides the missing end. The rearrangement links TRBV7-9 to TRBJ2-4; D not certain. CDR1 and CDR2 from the germline V gene are SEHNR and FQNEAQ (reference sequence). The length of the CDR3 is 15 residues. V was shortened by 0 bases and J by 6 bases, with 12 bases between the two germline ends. CDR3 DNA (partial): TGTGCCAGCAGCTTAGCGGTCAATTACGGAAACATT. Protein: CASSLAVNYGNI. The CDR3, in full, reads CASSLAVNYGNIQYF.

Points on this clone: The DNA ends 3 residues before the CDR3 does, and the rest of the CDR3 is filled in from the germline J gene. The rearrangement uses TRBV6-1 and TRBJ2-5; 10 nucleotides line up with TRBD2. CDR3 length equals 16 residues. Germline CDR1 MNHNS, CDR2 SASEGT. The junction had 8 bases not matched to a gene; V was cut back by 2 bases and J by 5 bases. The CDR3 loop reads CASSERLAGVRETQYF. CDR3 DNA (partial): TGTGCCAGCAGTGAAAGGCTAGCGGGGGTACGGGAGACC.

Comment on this clone: The CDR3 goes on 3 residues after the read ends, and that part is filled in from the germline J gene. The genes are TRBV10-3 and TRBJ1-1; 9 nucleotides align to TRBD1. V shed 9 bases and J 6 bases; nucleotides not matched to a gene: 5. Germline V gene lookup returns CDR1 ENHRY and CDR2 SYGVKD. The CDR3 has 12 residues. The CDR3 region is CAMGTGTPEAFF. The part of the CDR3 DNA that was read is TGTGCCATGGGGACAGGGACCCCTGAA.

Comment on this clone: The CDR3 end lies 3 residues beyond the end of the read and is filled in from the germline J gene. V and J are TRBV20-1 and TRBJ2-1; TRBD2 matches 7 bases. This CDR3 is 17 amino acids long. Germline V gene sequence: CDR1 DFQATT, CDR2 SNEGSKA (reference sequence). Trimming removed 3 bases from V and 0 bases from J; junction bases left unmatched: 11. The DNA read from the CDR3 is TGCAGTGCTAGTCGATGGGCGGGAGAAAGCTCCTACAATGAG. It translates to CSASRWAGESSYNE. The whole CDR3 protein is CSASRWAGESSYNEQFF.